The T cell receptor (beta chain) under discussion was sequenced for a study of T cell repertoires in cytomegalovirus infection. CDR1 is SGHTA, CDR2 FQGNSA, per germline. V shed 6 bases and J shed 5 bases, with 16 bases lying between them. CDR3 length: 14 residues. This clonotype was observed many times. Its specificity is not known. TCRdb re-called the reads with MiXCR, one entry per CDR3 protein. This table holds approximately 1,000,000 distinct CDR3 sequences, 31% found once. The chain links TRBV7-2 to TRBJ1-2; D perhaps matches TRBD1 (6 bases). This TCR was recovered from a human donor in good health (CMV status not recorded). Some clones in this sample may be carry-over from other donors' samples. Here the sequenced sample was cultured CD8+ T cells from PBMCs, taken from culture after CMV antigen stimulation. The CDR3 DNA follows: TGTGCCAGCAGTCTACTACAGGGAGGGTATGGCTACACCTTC. This gives the protein CASSLLQGGYGYTF.